This TCR beta chain was recorded in a study of blood T cell repertoires in COVID-19. The authors' processing: By means of reference gene primer amplification, nucleated cell counts were estimated. TCRdb's copy holds only in-frame clones and misses some; the assay was immunoSEQ multiplex PCR. For V, J and clone size, that table is used; D and trimming come from the DNA. Of around 40,000 clones in the sample, 80% to 90% were seen once. Sequencing was carried out using peripheral blood. The clonotype comes from a human donor in a cohort sampled during active COVID-19.

CDR3: CASSPQPTGQETQYF. CDR3 bases: TGTGCCAGCAGCCCTCAACCGACAGGTCAAGAGACCCAGTACTTC. V and J are TRBV11-1 and TRBJ2-5; D might be TRBD1 (6 bases). V gave up 5 bases and J gave up 2 bases, with 15 bases separating them. The V gene's germline CDR1 is SGHAT and CDR2 FQDESV (reference sequence). The length of the CDR3 is 15 residues.